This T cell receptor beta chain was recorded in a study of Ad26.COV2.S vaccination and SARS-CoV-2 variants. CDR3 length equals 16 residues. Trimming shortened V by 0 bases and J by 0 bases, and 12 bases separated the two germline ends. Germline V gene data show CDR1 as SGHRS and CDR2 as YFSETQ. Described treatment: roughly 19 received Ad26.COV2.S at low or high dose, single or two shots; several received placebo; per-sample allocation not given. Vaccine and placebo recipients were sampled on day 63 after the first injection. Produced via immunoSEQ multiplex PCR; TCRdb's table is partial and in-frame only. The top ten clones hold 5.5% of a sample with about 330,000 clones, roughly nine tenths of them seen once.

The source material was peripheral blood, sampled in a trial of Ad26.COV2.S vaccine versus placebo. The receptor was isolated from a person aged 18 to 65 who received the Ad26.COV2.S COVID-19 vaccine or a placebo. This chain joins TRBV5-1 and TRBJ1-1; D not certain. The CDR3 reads CASSLDLGLLNTEAFF. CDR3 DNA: TGCGCCAGCAGCTTGGATCTTGGACTCCTGAACACTGAAGCTTTCTTT.